A selection of T cell receptor beta chains follows, all from one sample in a study of blood T cell repertoires in COVID-19. Using immunoSEQ multiplex PCR, the repertoire was profiled, and TCRdb retains in-frame clones only, with some absent. This table has about 240,000 clones, more than 75% appearing once. The specimen was peripheral blood. Receptors originate from an elderly man with acute or convalescent COVID-19. Each CDR3 is given with its conserved first and last residue.

>TRBJ1-1|TRBV5-1|13
CASSLDQGAFAFF
>TRBJ1-2|TRBV5-1|15
CASSLEGATNYGYTF
>TRBJ1-3|TRBV11-3|13
CASSLDRLSAIYF
>TRBJ1-4|TRBV28|14
CASSSGTIDEKLFF
>TRBJ1-5|TRBV5-1|14
CASSQTGGGQPQHF
>TRBJ1-2|TRBV2|14
CASSVQQGVGGYTF
>TRBJ1-3|TRBV9|16
CASSPLPVPSGNTIYF
>TRBJ1-2|TRBV15|15
CATSRDQGADYGYTF
>TRBJ1-6|TRBV19|15
CASGEAGQGSSPLHF
>TRBJ1-2|TRBV3-1/TRBV3-2|13
CASSPGAGGDYTF
>TRBJ1-3|TRBV3-1/TRBV3-2|15
CASSQGHLSGNTIYF
>TRBJ1-1|TRBV20-1|11
CSARGQGEAFF
>TRBJ2-6|TRBV2|18
CASSRDSRSFSGANVLTF
>TRBJ2-2|TRBV5-1|14
CASNLGQFTGELFF
>TRBJ2-1|TRBV10-3|15
CAISLRQGNYNEQFF
>TRBJ2-7|TRBV5-4|14
CASSLADRVREQYF
>TRBJ1-3|TRBV6-5|14
CASRPSGQGNTIYF
>TRBJ1-1|TRBV10-2|13
CASSAGGPKEAFF
>TRBJ1-1|TRBV27|14
CASSLSQAVTEAFF
>TRBJ2-5|TRBV5-1|16
CASSPNRDTLQETQYF
>TRBJ1-1|TRBV11-1|13
CASSYGQRAEAFF
>TRBJ2-3|TRBV6-5|15
CASTGARGRGDTQYF
>TRBJ1-4|TRBV5-4|14
CASSRGGTNEKLFF
>TRBJ2-1|TRBV5-1|18
CASSLGPRGGVSYNEQFF
>TRBJ1-2|TRBV6-5|13
CASTKDRTYGYTF
>TRBJ1-3|TRBV5-1|16
CASSLWASGQLDTIYF
>TRBJ2-3|TRBV5-4|16
CASSLARDFSTDTQYF
>TRBJ1-1|TRBV3-1/TRBV3-2|16
CASSQGGAKMNTEAFF
>TRBJ1-1|TRBV14|14
CASSPGTGFTEAFF
>TRBJ2-7|TRBV5-4|14
CASSLDGGSYEQYF
>TRBJ2-7|TRBV6-2/TRBV6-3|14
CASSYAAGLDEQYF
>TRBJ1-5|TRBV7-8|15
CASSSRDHSNQPQHF
>TRBJ2-1|TRBV4-2|16
CASSTTSGNLWNEQFF
>TRBJ2-1|TRBV29-1|17
CSVRASGVTIFYNEQFF
>TRBJ1-6|TRBV7-9|16
CASSLEHREGYAPLHF
>TRBJ1-1|TRBV28|15
CASSLSDRGNTEAFF
>TRBJ2-7|TRBV28|13
CATTGGNIYEQYF
>TRBJ2-7|TRBV7-5|15
CARAGTAHRNYEQYF
>TRBJ1-2|TRBV5-1|15
CASSLAGSTGHGYTF
>TRBJ1-1|TRBV19|15
CASSIAGGVGTEAFF
>TRBJ1-4|TRBV4-3|12
CASSRARQRLFF
>TRBJ1-1|TRBV29-1|13
CSVETAGTGLAFF
>TRBJ1-1|TRBV7-2|15
CASSLAGGGNTEAFF
>TRBJ2-3|TRBV11-1|15
CASSWDRGESDTQYF
>TRBJ1-2|TRBV27|12
CAIRQGNYGYTF
>TRBJ1-1|TRBV9|17
CASSVGAGTGGGHEAFF
>TRBJ1-5|TRBV27|14
CASSSYDGGQPQHF
>TRBJ2-1|TRBV5-5|15
CASSLVGGAYNEQFF
>TRBJ2-7|TRBV14|13
CASSHPAGHEQYF
>TRBJ1-3|TRBV18|15
CASSRDSPSGNTIYF